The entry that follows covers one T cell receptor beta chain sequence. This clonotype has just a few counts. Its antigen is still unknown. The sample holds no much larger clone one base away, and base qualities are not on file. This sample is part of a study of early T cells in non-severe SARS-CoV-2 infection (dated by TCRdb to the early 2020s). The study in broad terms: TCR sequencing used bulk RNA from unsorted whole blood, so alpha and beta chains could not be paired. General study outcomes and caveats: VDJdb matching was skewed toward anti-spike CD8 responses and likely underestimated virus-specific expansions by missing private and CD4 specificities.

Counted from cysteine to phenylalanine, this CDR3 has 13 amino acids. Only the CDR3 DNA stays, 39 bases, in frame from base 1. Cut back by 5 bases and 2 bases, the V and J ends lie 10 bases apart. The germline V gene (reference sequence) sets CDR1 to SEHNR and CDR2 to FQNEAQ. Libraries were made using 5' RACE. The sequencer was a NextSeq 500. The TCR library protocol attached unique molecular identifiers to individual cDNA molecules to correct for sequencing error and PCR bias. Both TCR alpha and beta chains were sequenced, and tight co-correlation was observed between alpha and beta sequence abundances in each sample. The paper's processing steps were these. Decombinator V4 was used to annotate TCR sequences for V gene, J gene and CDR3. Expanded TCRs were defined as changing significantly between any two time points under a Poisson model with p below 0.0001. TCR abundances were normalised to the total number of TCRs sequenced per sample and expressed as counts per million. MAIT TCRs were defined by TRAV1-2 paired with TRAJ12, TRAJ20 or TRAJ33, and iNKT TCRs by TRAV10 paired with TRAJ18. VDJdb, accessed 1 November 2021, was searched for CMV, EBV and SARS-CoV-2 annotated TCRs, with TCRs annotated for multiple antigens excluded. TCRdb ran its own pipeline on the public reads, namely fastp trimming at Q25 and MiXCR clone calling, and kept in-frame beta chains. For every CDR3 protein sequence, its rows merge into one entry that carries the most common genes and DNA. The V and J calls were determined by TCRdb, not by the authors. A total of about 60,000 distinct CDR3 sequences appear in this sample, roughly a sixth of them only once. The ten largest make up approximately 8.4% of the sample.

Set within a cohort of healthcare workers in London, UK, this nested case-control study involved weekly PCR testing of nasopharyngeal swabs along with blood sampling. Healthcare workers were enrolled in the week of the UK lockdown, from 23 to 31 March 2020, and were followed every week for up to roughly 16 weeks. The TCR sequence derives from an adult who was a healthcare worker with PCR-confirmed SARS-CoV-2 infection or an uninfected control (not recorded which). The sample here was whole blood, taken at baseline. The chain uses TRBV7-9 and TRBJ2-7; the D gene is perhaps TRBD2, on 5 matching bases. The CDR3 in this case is CASSPRGTYEQYF. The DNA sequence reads TGTGCCAGCAGCCCCAGAGGGACCTACGAGCAGTACTTC.